The 3 T cell receptor beta chains below were found in one sample sequenced in a study of vaccination and CD4 T cells after COVID-19. Their target antigens are unknown. Cultured CD4+ T cells had their DNA profiled by the Oncomine TCR Beta short-read assay. In TCRdb, the PCR reads were re-called with MiXCR into one record per CDR3 protein. Seen here are roughly 10,000 distinct CDR3 sequences, about 31% observed once, and the top ten hold around 16%. Treatment described: approximately nine-day PBMC culture with coronavirus spike peptide pools or control peptides (ViraFEST assay). The material was CD4+ T cells from blood, cultured in vitro, obtained after SARS-CoV-2 vaccination. The origin of the receptors is a human donor who had recovered from COVID-19.

The genes are TRBV7-9 and TRBJ2-2; 8 nucleotides line up with TRBD2. This CDR3 spans 15 amino acids. Germline V gene lookup returns CDR1 SEHNR and CDR2 FQNEAQ (reference sequence). V gave up 5 bases and J gave up 3 bases; unmatched junction bases: 5. The CDR3 bases are TGTGCCAGCAGCCGGGGACTAGTTTACACCGGGGAGCTGTTTTTT. It yields the protein CASSRGLVYTGELFF.

The rearrangement uses TRBV20-1 and TRBJ2-3, with no clear D. Germline CDR1 is DFQATT and CDR2 is SNEGSKA (reference sequence). The V end was cut by 2 bases, the J end by 4 bases, with 13 bases between. The CDR3 has 14 residues. Here the CDR3 DNA reads TGCAGTGCTAGATCCCCTGGGTTCCCAGATACGCAGTATTTT. Residues: CSARSPGFPDTQYF.

This sequence joins TRBV7-2 and TRBJ2-1, with 13 positions matching TRBD2. The germline CDR1 and CDR2 sequences are SGHTA and FQGNSA. Unmatched junction bases numbered 6, after V lost 5 bases and J lost 5 bases. This CDR3 has 16 residues. Written as DNA, the CDR3 is TGTGCCAGCAGCCTCCGACTAGCGGGAGGTCACAATGAGCAGTTCTTC. It is translated as CASSLRLAGGHNEQFF.